A selection of T cell receptor beta chains follows, all from one sample in a study of OX40 agonist ivuxolimab in advanced cancers. Sequenced by immunoSEQ multiplex PCR; TCRdb stores in-frame clones only, minus some. The table shows fewer than 85,000 clones, with around four fifths occurring only once. Sample: CD4+ or CD8+ T cells sorted from blood, taken in a trial of the OX40 agonist ivuxolimab. Receptor source: an adult with an advanced solid tumor such as melanoma, head and neck, liver or kidney cancer. Each CDR3 is given with its conserved first and last residue. A D gene is named only where the DNA matches it firmly. The size field is filled for only some rows; it gives once, few, many or a size class.

TRBV15,NA,NA,TRBJ1-3,TGTGCCACCAGCAGAGATCTGGGTACCTCTGGAAACACCATATATTTT,CATSRDLGTSGNTIYF
TRBV28,NA,NA,TRBJ2-7,TGTGCCAGCAGTTCTCAGGGAACCCTTTACGAGCAGTACTTC,CASSSQGTLYEQYF
TRBV19,NA,NA,TRBJ2-3,TGTGCCAGTAGTATGGAGGGGTCCTACACAGATACGCAGTATTTT,CASSMEGSYTDTQYF
TRBV19,NA,NA,TRBJ2-1,TGTGCCAGTAGTATAGACGGGTCCTACAATGAGCAGTTCTTC,CASSIDGSYNEQFF
TRBV10-1,once,NA,TRBJ2-1,TGCGCTAGGGGGTACAATGAGCAGTTCTTC,CARGYNEQFF
TRBV7-2,NA,NA,TRBJ1-4,TGTGCCAGCAGCTTAGGAGTCCAGAATGAAAAACTGTTTTTT,CASSLGVQNEKLFF
TRBV5-6,NA,TRBD1,TRBJ2-7,TGTGCCAGCAGCTTGGCAGGGGGCTATAGGTACGAGCAGTACTTC,CASSLAGGYRYEQYF
TRBV4-1,once,NA,TRBJ1-4,TGCGCCAGCAGCCAGGCCGGGGGGGCGACGGCGAAAGAAAAACTGTTTTTT,CASSQAGGATAKEKLFF
TRBV5-6,NA,TRBD1,TRBJ1-1,TGTGCCAGCAGCTTGCGACAGGGGGGTAAGGCTTTCTTT,CASSLRQGGKAFF
TRBV27,NA,NA,TRBJ1-6,TGTGCCAGCAGTTCCGTCTATAATTCACCCCTCCACTTT,CASSSVYNSPLHF
TRBV7-2,NA,TRBD1,TRBJ2-3,TGTGCCAGCAGCCCGGGACAGGGGCCAGATACGCAGTATTTT,CASSPGQGPDTQYF
TRBV7-2,NA,TRBD1,TRBJ2-7,TGTGCCAGCGCAAGGACAGGGAGCTACGAGCAGTACTTC,CASARTGSYEQYF
TRBV6-1,NA,NA,TRBJ2-7,TGTGCCAGCAGTGAAAGGGGGGAAGAGCAGTACTTC,CASSERGEEQYF
TRBV18,few,NA,TRBJ1-3,TGTGCCAGCTCACCACCTGGAACTGGAAACACCATATATTTT,CASSPPGTGNTIYF
TRBV28,NA,NA,TRBJ2-1,TGTGCCAGCAGTTTACGGGAACGTGAGCAGTTCTTC,CASSLREREQFF
TRBV7-8,NA,NA,TRBJ2-5,TGTGCCAGCAGCTTAGACAGGGCGGAGACCCAGTACTTC,CASSLDRAETQYF
TRBV11-3,NA,NA,TRBJ1-3,TGTGCCAGCAGCGACCGGGACGGTGGAAACACCATATATTTT,CASSDRDGGNTIYF
TRBV6-1,few,NA,TRBJ1-1,TGTGCCAGCAGGGAGGCCGGAGACAGCGAAGCTTTCTTT,CASREAGDSEAFF
TRBV19,few,TRBD1,TRBJ2-3,TGTGCCAGTAGTGCGGACAGGGGGCAAGGTGATACGCAGTATTTT,CASSADRGQGDTQYF
TRBV7-2,NA,NA,TRBJ2-7,TGTGCCAGCAGCTTATACGACAGGGGAGGGGACGAGCAGTACTTC,CASSLYDRGGDEQYF
TRBV19,NA,NA,TRBJ2-3,TGTGCCAGTAGGCGCATGGCTACTAGCACAGATACGCAGTATTTT,CASRRMATSTDTQYF
TRBV28,NA,NA,TRBJ1-5,TGTGCCAGTCGACTGATTAGTCAGCCCCAGCATTTT,CASRLISQPQHF
TRBV9,NA,TRBD2,TRBJ2-1,TGTGCCAGCAGCGGGACTAGCGGGAGAGTCTACAATGAGCAGTTCTTC,CASSGTSGRVYNEQFF
TRBV2,NA,NA,TRBJ1-4,TGTGCCAGCAGGTGGGACGCCAATGAAAAACTGTTTTTT,CASRWDANEKLFF
TRBV7-9,NA,NA,TRBJ1-4,TGTGCCAGCAGTGCCGTTAATGAAAAACTGTTTTTT,CASSAVNEKLFF
TRBV28,NA,NA,TRBJ1-2,TGTGCCAGCAGTTTAAGCGGTTTCCGGGGAAACTATGGCTACACCTTC,CASSLSGFRGNYGYTF
TRBV30,NA,NA,TRBJ1-2,TGTGCCTGGATTCGCCCCGTCCATGGCTACACCTTC,CAWIRPVHGYTF
TRBV28,NA,NA,TRBJ2-4,TGTGCCAGCAGCCCTCCGGGACCCTGGGGCAAAAACATTCAGTACTTC,CASSPPGPWGKNIQYF
TRBV13,NA,NA,TRBJ1-2,TGTGCCAGCAGCGGGGTACCCCCTAACTATGGCTACACCTTC,CASSGVPPNYGYTF
TRBV5-7,NA,NA,TRBJ2-7,TGTGCCAGCAGCTTGGCGGGGTACTCCTACGAGCAGTACTTC,CASSLAGYSYEQYF
TRBV14,NA,TRBD2,TRBJ2-1,TGTGCCAGCAGCCTACAGACCGGGACTAGCGGGAAGCAGTTCTTC,CASSLQTGTSGKQFF
TRBV30,NA,NA,TRBJ2-3,TGTGCCTGGACCTCTCTCGGAGTCACAGATACGCAGTATTTT,CAWTSLGVTDTQYF
TRBV20-1,NA,NA,TRBJ1-1,TGCAGTGCTTCGGCGGTCACTGAAGCTTTCTTT,CSASAVTEAFF